The 17 T cell receptor beta chains reported below all come from one sample, sequenced in a study of lymphopenia after photon versus proton radiotherapy. Only in-frame clones appear in the TCRdb table, and some are missing; sequencing was by immunoSEQ multiplex PCR. The profile shows around 24,000 clones, roughly 85% of them singletons. The specimen was peripheral blood, collected from a patient treated with photon-based radiotherapy. The receptors derive from a man younger than 40 with gastric cancer.

CDR3 sequence: CATSRGVGQGSTEAFF. The DNA for the CDR3 is TGTGCCACCAGCAGAGGAGTCGGACAGGGGAGCACTGAAGCTTTCTTT. This rearrangement joins TRBV15 to TRBJ1-1; 9 positions match TRBD1. The CDR3 loop spans 16 amino acids. V lost 1 base and J lost 4; bases outside the gene matches: 7. Germline values: CDR1 LNHNV, CDR2 YYDKDF (reference sequence).

The chain is built from TRBV21-1 and TRBJ2-2; TRBD1 was called by the table and not checked on the DNA. TRBV21-1 is given as a pseudogene. This CDR3 contains 16 residues. The CDR3 sequence is CASRPGGTGFFGELFF. The CDR3 coding sequence is TGTGCCAGCAGACCTGGCGGGACAGGGTTTTTCGGGGAGCTGTTTTTT.

Only a few counts were recorded for this clone. This chain connects TRBV6-1 to TRBJ2-5, with 8 bases lining up with TRBD1. This CDR3 comprises 16 residues. The V and J ends lost 5 bases and 5 bases, in that order; junction bases with no gene match: 13. Germline V gene lookup returns CDR1 MNHNS and CDR2 SASEGT. This chain's CDR3 is CASSQGTGGVWETQYF. The CDR3 nucleotides read TGTGCCAGCAGTCAAGGAACAGGGGGAGTATGGGAGACCCAGTACTTC.

The chain employs TRBV18 and TRBJ1-1; 7 bases agree with TRBD1. The germline CDR1 and CDR2 sequences are KGHSH and LQKENI. J gave up 2 bases and V 3 bases, and 6 bases lay outside the gene matches. This CDR3 is built from 15 residues. The CDR3 coding sequence is TGTGCCAGCTCACCGACGGGGACAGCCAACACTGAAGCTTTCTTT. This codes for CASSPTGTANTEAFF.

This clone is a singleton in its sample. The chain couples TRBV4-3 to TRBJ2-7, with 8 nucleotides matching TRBD1. The CDR3 runs to 14 residues. The V segment lost 4 bases and the J segment 5 bases; nucleotides outside the gene matches: 7. Per the germline V gene, CDR1 is LGHNA and CDR2 is YSLEER. CDR3 region: CASSRSPGGHEQYF. CDR3 in DNA: TGCGCCAGCAGCCGTAGCCCAGGGGGCCACGAGCAGTACTTC.

The chain employs TRBV2 and TRBJ2-3; 15 bases are shared with TRBD2. The V gene's germline CDR1 is SNHLY and CDR2 FYNNEI. This CDR3 is built from 17 residues. After removal of 2 bases from V and 4 bases from J, the junction contained 4 bases not matched to a gene. CDR3 in amino acids: CASSERGLAGGSDTQYF. The CDR3 DNA follows: TGTGCCAGCAGTGAAAGGGGACTAGCGGGGGGTTCAGATACGCAGTATTTT. Together with reference TRBV2 and TRBJ2-3, the CDR3 gives the full variable domain: EPEVTQTPSHQVTQMGQEVILRCVPISNHLYFYWYRQILGQKVEFLVSFYNNEISEKSEIFDDQFSVERPDGSNFTLKIRSTKLEDSAMYFCASSERGLAGGSDTQYFGPGTRLTVL.

The gene calls are TRBV19 and TRBJ2-7, with D tentatively TRBD1 (5 bases). Trimming shortened V by 1 base and J by 6 bases, and 7 bases separated the two germline ends. The CDR3 loop spans 12 amino acids. The germline gives CDR1 LNHDA, CDR2 SQIVND (reference sequence). This chain's CDR3 is CASSIGRGEQYF. In nucleotides, the CDR3 is TGTGCCAGTAGTATAGGAAGGGGCGAGCAGTACTTC.

CDR3 bases: TGTGCCAGCAGTGACAACACCGGGGAGCTGTTTTTT. This sequence encodes CASSDNTGELFF. The chain has TRBV2 and TRBJ2-2; D unresolved. CDR3 size: 12 residues. CDR1 SNHLY and CDR2 FYNNEI come from the germline V gene. The germline V and J ends were trimmed by 3 bases and 2 bases, with 1 base remaining between them.

The V and J genes are TRBV5-6 and TRBJ2-1, with 8 bases identical to TRBD1. The CDR3 is made up of 13 amino acids. The J segment lost 9 bases and the V segment lost 3 bases, leaving 5 bases of the junction unmatched. The germline V gene encodes CDR1 SGHDT and CDR2 YYEEEE. The CDR3 nucleotides read TGTGCCAGCAGCTGGACAGGGTCGGTTGAGCAGTTCTTC. This encodes CASSWTGSVEQFF.

The V and J genes are TRBV9 and TRBJ2-1; 11 bases line up with TRBD2. The germline CDR1 and CDR2 sequences are SGDLS and YYNGEE. The V gene end was trimmed by 3 bases and the J gene end by 6 bases; junction bases not matched to a gene: 17. This CDR3 contains 19 residues. The CDR3 DNA reads as TGTGCCAGCAGCGCACTACTAACACCCGGGACTAGCGGTCCCAATGAGCAGTTCTTC. Its protein product is CASSALLTPGTSGPNEQFF.

The CDR3 spells CASSPGGWYEQYF. In nucleotides, the CDR3 is TGTGCCAGCAGCCCAGGGGGCTGGTACGAGCAGTACTTC. The rearrangement uses TRBV14 and TRBJ2-7; 8 bases line up with TRBD1. CDR1 and CDR2 (germline): SGHDN, FVKESK. V lost 4 bases and J lost 4; bases outside the gene matches: 3. This CDR3 is built from 13 residues. Drawing the rest from reference TRBV14 and TRBJ2-7, the complete variable domain is EAGVTQFPSHSVIEKGQTVTLRCDPISGHDNLYWYRRVMGKEIKFLLHFVKESKQDESGMPNNRFLAERTGGTYSTLKVQPAELEDSGVYFCASSPGGWYEQYFGPGTRLTVT.

This sequence joins TRBV7-7 and TRBJ2-5, with D tentatively TRBD1 or TRBD2 (5 bases each). Germline V gene lookup returns CDR1 SSHAT and CDR2 FNYEAQ (reference sequence). The CDR3 contains 14 residues. V shed 5 bases and J shed 4 bases, with 14 bases lying between them. Here the CDR3 reads CASSPGPRRETQYF. As DNA, the CDR3 is TGTGCCAGCAGCCCGGGACCCAGGCGAGAGACCCAGTACTTC.

The gene calls are TRBV5-4 and TRBJ1-3; 11 nucleotides align to TRBD1. Germline assignment: CDR1 SGHNT and CDR2 YYREEE (reference sequence). The CDR3 extends over 16 amino acids. Losses at the gene ends were 5 bases for V and 3 bases for J; bases not matched to a gene: 7. CDR3 region: CASSLGQGASGNTIYF. CDR3 coding DNA: TGTGCCAGCAGTTTAGGACAGGGGGCAAGTGGAAACACCATATATTTT.

This clone is deemed medium-sized (0.01 to 0.1%). The rearrangement links TRBV7-2 to TRBJ1-1, with D hard to call. Trimming left V 1 base short and J 1 base short, with 7 bases between. CDR1 SGHTA and CDR2 FQGNSA come from the germline V gene. There are 14 residues in the CDR3. CDR3 amino acids: CASSLVVRNTEAFF. CDR3 bases: TGTGCCAGCAGCTTAGTAGTCAGGAACACTGAAGCTTTCTTT.

This sequence joins TRBV4-1 and TRBJ2-3; D gene uncertain. In germline, CDR1 is MGHRA, CDR2 YSYEKL. V lost 5 bases and J lost 4, with 13 bases in between. The CDR3 covers 14 residues. CDR3 residues: CASSTASQPDTQYF. CDR3 bases: TGCGCCAGCAGCACGGCCAGTCAACCAGATACGCAGTATTTT.

The V gene is TRBV14, the J gene TRBJ2-5, with D perhaps matching TRBD1 (5 bases). From germline, CDR1 is SGHDN and CDR2 FVKESK. The CDR3 is 15 amino acids. Trimming took 2 bases from V and 5 from J, leaving 15 bases between them. CDR3 region: CASSQTQGKGETQYF. The CDR3 region has the DNA TGTGCCAGCAGCCAAACGCAGGGAAAGGGCGAGACCCAGTACTTC. Full variable domain (rest looked up from reference TRBV14 and TRBJ2-5): EAGVTQFPSHSVIEKGQTVTLRCDPISGHDNLYWYRRVMGKEIKFLLHFVKESKQDESGMPNNRFLAERTGGTYSTLKVQPAELEDSGVYFCASSQTQGKGETQYFGPGTRLLVL.

The chain carries TRBV13 and TRBJ2-2; D is undetermined. Germline CDR1 and CDR2: PRHDT and FYEKMQ (reference sequence). CDR3 length equals 13 residues. V was cut by 5 bases and J by 6 bases, with 10 bases left in between. CDR3 DNA sequence: TGTGCCAGCAGCCCCCGCAAGCCCGGGGAGCTGTTTTTT. Its translation: CASSPRKPGELFF.